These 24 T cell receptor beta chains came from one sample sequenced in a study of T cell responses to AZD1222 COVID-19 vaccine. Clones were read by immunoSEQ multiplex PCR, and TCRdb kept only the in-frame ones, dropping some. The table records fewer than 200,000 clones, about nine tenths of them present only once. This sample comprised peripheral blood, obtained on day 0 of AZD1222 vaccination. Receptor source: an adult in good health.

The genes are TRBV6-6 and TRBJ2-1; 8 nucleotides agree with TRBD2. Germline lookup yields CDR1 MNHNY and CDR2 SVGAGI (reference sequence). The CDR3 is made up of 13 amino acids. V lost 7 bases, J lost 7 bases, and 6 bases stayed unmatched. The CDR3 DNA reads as TGTGCCAGCACCCCGGGGGGGGGTAATGAGCAGTTCTTC. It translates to CASTPGGGNEQFF.

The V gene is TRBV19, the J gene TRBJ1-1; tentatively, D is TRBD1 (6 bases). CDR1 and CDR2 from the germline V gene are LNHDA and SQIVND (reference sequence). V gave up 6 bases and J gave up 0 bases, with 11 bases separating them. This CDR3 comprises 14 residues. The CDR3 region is CASSLQGMNTEAFF. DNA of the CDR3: TGTGCCAGTAGCTTACAGGGAATGAACACTGAAGCTTTCTTT.

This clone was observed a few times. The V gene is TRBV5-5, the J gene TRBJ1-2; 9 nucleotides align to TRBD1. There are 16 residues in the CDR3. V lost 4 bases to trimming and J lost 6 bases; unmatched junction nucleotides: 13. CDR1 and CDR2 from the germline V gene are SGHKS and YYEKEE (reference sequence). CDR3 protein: CASSRIPGTGYDGYTF. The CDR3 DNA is TGTGCCAGCAGCAGGATCCCCGGGACAGGGTATGATGGCTACACCTTC. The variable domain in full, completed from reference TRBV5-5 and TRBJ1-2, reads DAGVTQSPTHLIKTRGQQVTLRCSPISGHKSVSWYQQVLGQGPQFIFQYYEKEERGRGNFPDRFSARQFPNYSSELNVNALLLGDSALYLCASSRIPGTGYDGYTFGSGTRLTVV.

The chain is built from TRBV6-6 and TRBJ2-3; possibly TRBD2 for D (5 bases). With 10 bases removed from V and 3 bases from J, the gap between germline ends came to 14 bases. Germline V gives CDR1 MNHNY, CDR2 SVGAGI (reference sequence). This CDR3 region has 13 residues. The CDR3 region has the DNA TGTGCCACCATTAAACCGGGGACAGATACGCAGTATTTT. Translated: CATIKPGTDTQYF.

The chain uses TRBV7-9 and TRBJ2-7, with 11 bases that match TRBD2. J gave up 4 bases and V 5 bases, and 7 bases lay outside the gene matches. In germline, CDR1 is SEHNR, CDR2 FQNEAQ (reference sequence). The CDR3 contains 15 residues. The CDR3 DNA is TGTGCCAGCAGCGTAACTAGCGGGGGATCTTACGAGCAGTACTTC. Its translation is CASSVTSGGSYEQYF.

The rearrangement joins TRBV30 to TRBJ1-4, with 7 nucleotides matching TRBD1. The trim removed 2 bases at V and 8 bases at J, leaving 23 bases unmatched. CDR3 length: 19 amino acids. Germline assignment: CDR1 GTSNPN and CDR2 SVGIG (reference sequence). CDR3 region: CAWSSTRQGGRAASEKLFF. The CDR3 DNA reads TGTGCCTGGAGTTCGACACGACAGGGAGGGAGGGCGGCGAGCGAAAAACTGTTTTTT.

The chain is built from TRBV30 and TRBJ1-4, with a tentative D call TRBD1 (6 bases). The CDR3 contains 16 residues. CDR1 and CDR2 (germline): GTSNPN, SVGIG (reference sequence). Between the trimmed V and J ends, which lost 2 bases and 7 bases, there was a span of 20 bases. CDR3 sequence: CAWSLSSTGWGEKLFF. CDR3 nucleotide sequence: TGTGCCTGGAGTTTGTCCTCTACAGGGTGGGGTGAAAAACTGTTTTTT. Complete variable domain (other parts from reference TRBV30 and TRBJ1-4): SQTIHQWPATLVQPVGSPLSLECTVEGTSNPNLYWYRQAAGRGLQLLFYSVGIGQISSEVPQNLSASRPQDRQFILSSKKLLLSDSGFYLCAWSLSSTGWGEKLFFGSGTQLSVL.

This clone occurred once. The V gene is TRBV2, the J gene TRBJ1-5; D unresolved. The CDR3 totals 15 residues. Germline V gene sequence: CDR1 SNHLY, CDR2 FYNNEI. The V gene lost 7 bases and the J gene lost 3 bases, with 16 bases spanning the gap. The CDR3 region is CASKAGSGPNQPQHF. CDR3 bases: TGTGCCAGCAAAGCGGGAAGCGGGCCCAATCAGCCCCAGCATTTT.

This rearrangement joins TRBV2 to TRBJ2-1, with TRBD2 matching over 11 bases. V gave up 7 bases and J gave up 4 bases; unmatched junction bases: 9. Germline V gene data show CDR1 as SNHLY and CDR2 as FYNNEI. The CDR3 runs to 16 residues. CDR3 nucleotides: TGTGCCAGCAAAACCCTAGCGGGGGGAAAGTACAATGAGCAGTTCTTC. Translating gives CASKTLAGGKYNEQFF. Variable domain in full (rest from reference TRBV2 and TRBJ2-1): EPEVTQTPSHQVTQMGQEVILRCVPISNHLYFYWYRQILGQKVEFLVSFYNNEISEKSEIFDDQFSVERPDGSNFTLKIRSTKLEDSAMYFCASKTLAGGKYNEQFFGPGTRLTVL.

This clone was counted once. This CDR3 reads CASSIFTGGSKGYTF. CDR3 bases: TGTGCCAGTAGTATCTTTACAGGGGGCTCGAAAGGCTACACCTTC. The rearrangement uses TRBV19 and TRBJ1-2; 9 positions agree with TRBD1. The CDR3 totals 15 residues. After removal of 3 bases from V and 8 bases from J, the junction contained 10 bases not matched to a gene. Germline V gene sequence: CDR1 LNHDA, CDR2 SQIVND (reference sequence).

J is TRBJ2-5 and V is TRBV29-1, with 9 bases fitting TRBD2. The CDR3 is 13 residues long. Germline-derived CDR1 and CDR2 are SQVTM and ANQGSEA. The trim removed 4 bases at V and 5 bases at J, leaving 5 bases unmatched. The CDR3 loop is CSVGGRASETQYF. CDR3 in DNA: TGCAGCGTTGGCGGGAGGGCTTCGGAGACCCAGTACTTC.

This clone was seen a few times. The chain's CDR3 is CASSYRDTRYEQYF. Here the CDR3 DNA reads TGTGCCAGCAGTTACCGCGACACCCGCTACGAGCAGTACTTC. The chain joins TRBV6-2 or TRBV6-3 to TRBJ2-7; D unclear. CDR1 is MNHEY and CDR2 is SVGEGT in the germline V gene. The V end was cut by 2 bases, the J end by 3 bases, with 11 bases between. This CDR3 is built from 14 residues.

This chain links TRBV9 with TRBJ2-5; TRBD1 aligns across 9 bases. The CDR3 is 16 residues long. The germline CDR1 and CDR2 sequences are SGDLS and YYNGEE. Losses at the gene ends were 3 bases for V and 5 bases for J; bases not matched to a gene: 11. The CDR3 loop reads CASSASGDRVVETQYF. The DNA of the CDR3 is TGTGCCAGCAGCGCCTCGGGGGACAGGGTTGTCGAGACCCAGTACTTC. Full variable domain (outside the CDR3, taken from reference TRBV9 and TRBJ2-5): DSGVTQTPKHLITATGQRVTLRCSPRSGDLSVYWYQQSLDQGLQFLIQYYNGEERAKGNILERFSAQQFPDLHSELNLSSLELGDSALYFCASSASGDRVVETQYFGPGTRLLVL.

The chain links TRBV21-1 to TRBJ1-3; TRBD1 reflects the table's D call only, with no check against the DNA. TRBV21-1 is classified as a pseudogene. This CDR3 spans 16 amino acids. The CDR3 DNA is TGTGCCAGCACGGGGCAAAAGAAGGGGGCTGGAAACACCATATATTTT. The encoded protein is CASTGQKKGAGNTIYF.

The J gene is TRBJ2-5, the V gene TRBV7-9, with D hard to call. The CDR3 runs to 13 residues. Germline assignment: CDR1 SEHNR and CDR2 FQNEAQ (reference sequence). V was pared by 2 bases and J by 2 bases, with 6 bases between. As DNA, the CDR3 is TGTGCCAGCAGCTTAACAGCGCAAGAGACCCAGTACTTC. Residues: CASSLTAQETQYF.

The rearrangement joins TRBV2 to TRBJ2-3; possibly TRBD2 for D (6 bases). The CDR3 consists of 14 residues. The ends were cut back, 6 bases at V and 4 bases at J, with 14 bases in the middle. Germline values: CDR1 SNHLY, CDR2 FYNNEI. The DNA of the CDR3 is TGTGCCAGCAGAGAAACTTTAGCGGCAGATACGCAGTATTTT. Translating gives CASRETLAADTQYF.

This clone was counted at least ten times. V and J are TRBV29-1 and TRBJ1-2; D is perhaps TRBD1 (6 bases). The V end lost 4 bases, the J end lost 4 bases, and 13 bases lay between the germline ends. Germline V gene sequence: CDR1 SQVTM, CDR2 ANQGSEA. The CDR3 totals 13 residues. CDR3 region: CSVGDTVLYGYTF. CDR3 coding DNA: TGCAGCGTTGGGGACACCGTCCTCTATGGCTACACCTTC.

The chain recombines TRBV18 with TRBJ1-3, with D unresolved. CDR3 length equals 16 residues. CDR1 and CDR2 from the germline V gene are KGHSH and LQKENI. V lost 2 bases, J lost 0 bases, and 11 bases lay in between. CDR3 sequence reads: CASSPYGANSGNTIYF. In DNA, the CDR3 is TGTGCCAGCTCACCATATGGCGCCAACTCTGGAAACACCATATATTTT.

The CDR3 reads CATSDLVRGPGQPQHF. CDR3 DNA sequence: TGTGCCACCAGTGATTTGGTGCGAGGGCCGGGCCAGCCCCAGCATTTT. V is TRBV24-1 and J is TRBJ1-5; D is uncertain. CDR3 size: 16 residues. Germline V gives CDR1 KGHDR, CDR2 SFDVKD. V dropped 0 bases and J dropped 7 bases, with 15 bases sitting between them.

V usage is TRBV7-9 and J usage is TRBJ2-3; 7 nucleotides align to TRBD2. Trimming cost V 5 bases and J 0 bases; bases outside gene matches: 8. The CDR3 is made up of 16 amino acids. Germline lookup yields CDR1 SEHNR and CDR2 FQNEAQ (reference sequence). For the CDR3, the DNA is TGTGCCAGCAGCCCTCCAAGCGGGGCCAGCACAGATACGCAGTATTTT. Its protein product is CASSPPSGASTDTQYF.

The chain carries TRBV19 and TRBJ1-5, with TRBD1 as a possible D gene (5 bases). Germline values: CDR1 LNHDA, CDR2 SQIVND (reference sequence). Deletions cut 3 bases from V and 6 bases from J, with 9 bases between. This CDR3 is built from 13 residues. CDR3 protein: CASSMQGSQPQHF. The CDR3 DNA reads TGTGCCAGTAGTATGCAGGGTAGTCAGCCCCAGCATTTT.

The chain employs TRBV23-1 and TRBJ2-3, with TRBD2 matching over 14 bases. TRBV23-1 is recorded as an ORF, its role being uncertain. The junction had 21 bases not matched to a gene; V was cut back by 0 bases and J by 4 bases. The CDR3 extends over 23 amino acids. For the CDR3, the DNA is TGCGCCAGCAGTCAATCAGGATCTCTCTCTGGGACTAGCGGGAGCCACGCGGCAGATACGCAGTATTTT. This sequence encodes CASSQSGSLSGTSGSHAADTQYF.

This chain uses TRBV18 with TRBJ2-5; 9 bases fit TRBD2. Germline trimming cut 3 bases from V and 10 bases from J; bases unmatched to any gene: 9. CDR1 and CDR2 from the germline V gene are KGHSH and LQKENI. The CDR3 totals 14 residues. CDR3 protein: CASSPPGLAELQYF. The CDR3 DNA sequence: TGTGCCAGCTCACCCCCGGGACTAGCCGAGCTCCAGTACTTC.

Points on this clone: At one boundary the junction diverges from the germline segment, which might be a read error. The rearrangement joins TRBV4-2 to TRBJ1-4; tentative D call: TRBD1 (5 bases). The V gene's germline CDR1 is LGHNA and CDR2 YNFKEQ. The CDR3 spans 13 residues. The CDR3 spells CASSQGRGEKLFF. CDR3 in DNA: TGTGCCAGCAGCCAGGGAAGGGGTGAAAAATTGTTTTTT.